Listed here are 24 T cell receptor beta chains from one sample, sequenced in a study of somatic mutations in cytotoxic T cells in rheumatoid arthritis listed by TCRdb under 2017. The library was generated by the immunoSEQ multiplex PCR assay. Sourced from immuneACCESS, this table was stored by TCRdb with only in-frame sequences that have V and J called. A share of the clones is absent; for the studies checked, an unresolved V gene accounts for under half, and the remainder has no known explanation. The sample has tens of thousands of clones on record, approximately 84% of them singletons. The ten top clones hold 3% to 3.5% of the sample. Sequenced: CD8+ T cells sorted from blood. The receptors were sampled from a man aged 40-49 years in good health.

The chain recombines TRBV5-4 with TRBJ1-3; no definite D call. Trimming shortened V by 4 bases and J by 8 bases, and 16 bases separated the two germline ends. This CDR3 is built from 14 residues. Germline CDR1 is SGHNT and CDR2 is YYREEE (reference sequence). The CDR3, as DNA: TGTGCCAGCAGCCCCGGAGGTCTGAGGGACACCATATATTTT. The encoded protein is CASSPGGLRDTIYF.

This clone was recorded a few times. CDR3 bases: TGTGCCAGCAGCGTAGAAAAGAAGGACGAGCAGTACTTC. It is translated as CASSVEKKDEQYF. The genes are TRBV9 and TRBJ2-7; D ambiguous. Germline V gene lookup returns CDR1 SGDLS and CDR2 YYNGEE. V lost 0 bases and J lost 5, with 9 bases in between. This CDR3 has 13 residues.

V and J are TRBV28 and TRBJ2-7; D is unresolved. V was trimmed by 7 bases and J by 10 bases, leaving 8 bases between them. Germline V gene data show CDR1 as MDHEN and CDR2 as SYDVKM. The CDR3 sequence is 9 residues long. The CDR3 sequence: CASNPSQYF. In DNA form, the CDR3 reads TGTGCCAGCAACCCCAGCCAGTACTTC.

This rearrangement joins TRBV7-2 to TRBJ1-2; the D gene is possibly TRBD1 (6 bases). CDR3 length equals 16 residues. The germline CDR1 and CDR2 sequences are SGHTA and FQGNSA. Trimming shortened V by 4 bases and J by 2 bases, and 17 bases separated the two germline ends. This chain's CDR3 is CASSWGAQGFNYGYTF. In DNA form, the CDR3 reads TGTGCCAGCAGCTGGGGTGCACAGGGTTTCAACTATGGCTACACCTTC.

This chain uses TRBV28 with TRBJ2-7; D not certain. The germline CDR1 and CDR2 sequences are MDHEN and SYDVKM. The CDR3 runs to 11 residues. V lost 3 bases and J lost 6, with 6 bases in between. DNA of the CDR3: TGTGCCAGCAGTTTGGTGGGCGAGCAGTACTTC. Protein product: CASSLVGEQYF.

This chain links TRBV19 with TRBJ2-7, with a tentative D call TRBD2 (6 bases). The CDR3 runs 13 residues. V gave up 7 bases and J gave up 5 bases, with 15 bases separating them. The germline V gene encodes CDR1 LNHDA and CDR2 SQIVND (reference sequence). CDR3 DNA: TGTGCCAGTAAAGGAGGGAAACGGGACGAGCAGTACTTC. Amino acid sequence: CASKGGKRDEQYF.

The chain is built from TRBV7-8 and TRBJ1-5; 7 bases line up with TRBD1. CDR1 and CDR2 from the germline V gene are SGHVS and FQNEAQ. The junction had 7 bases not matched to a gene; V was cut back by 5 bases and J by 3 bases. The CDR3 runs 15 residues. The CDR3 DNA is TGTGCCAGCAGCCTCCGACAGGGACCCAATCAGCCCCAGCATTTT. Its translation: CASSLRQGPNQPQHF.

The chain is built from TRBV6-1 and TRBJ2-7; TRBD2 might be the D (6 bases). Germline V gene data show CDR1 as MNHNS and CDR2 as SASEGT. CDR3 length equals 13 residues. V was pared by 11 bases and J by 2 bases, with 16 bases between. Here the CDR3 DNA reads TGTGCCGAACCGGGACTGGAAACCTACGAGCAGTACTTC. This codes for CAEPGLETYEQYF.

The chain couples TRBV7-8 to TRBJ2-1, with TRBD2 matching over 8 bases. V was clipped by 0 bases and J by 4 bases; unmatched bases: 11. CDR1 is SGHVS, CDR2 FQNEAQ, per germline. The CDR3 runs to 18 residues. The CDR3 loop is CASSLAYEREWGYNEQFF. CDR3 sequence (DNA): TGTGCCAGCAGCTTAGCGTATGAGCGGGAGTGGGGATACAATGAGCAGTTCTTC.

This chain connects TRBV7-6 to TRBJ2-2; 7 bases match TRBD1. Germline-derived CDR1 and CDR2 are SGHVS and FNYEAQ. Unmatched junction bases numbered 13, after V lost 5 bases and J lost 4 bases. The CDR3 loop spans 17 amino acids. Written as DNA, the CDR3 is TGTGCCAGCAGCCGGACAGGCTCTGAATTAGGCACCGGGGAGCTGTTTTTT. Protein product: CASSRTGSELGTGELFF.

The chain recombines TRBV28 with TRBJ2-3; D not certain. The V end lost 6 bases, the J end lost 0 bases, and 16 bases lay between the germline ends. The CDR3 contains 16 residues. Per the germline V gene, CDR1 is MDHEN and CDR2 is SYDVKM. The CDR3 nucleotides read TGTGCCAGCAGCCTCTTGGGCGGAACTAGCACAGATACGCAGTATTTT. Translation gives CASSLLGGTSTDTQYF.

The chain is built from TRBV21-1 and TRBJ2-1. TRBV21-1 is a pseudogene. This CDR3 region has 21 residues. The CDR3 DNA follows: TGTGCCAGCACCAAAAGGGGTCCTTTGCCCGGGACCGAAAGAAAAGACAATGAGCAGTTCTTC. Protein product: CASTKRGPLPGTERKDNEQFF.

This clone was seen a few times. The chain carries TRBV6-4 and TRBJ1-2, with a weak D call TRBD1 (5 bases). Germline CDR1 is MRHNA and CDR2 is SNTAGT. The CDR3 totals 14 residues. V gave up 2 bases and J gave up 8 bases, with 15 bases separating them. The CDR3 sequence: CASSDGGAGRGYTF. CDR3 DNA sequence: TGTGCCAGCAGTGACGGCGGGGCAGGCAGGGGCTACACCTTC.

The chain couples TRBV14 to TRBJ2-7; TRBD1 matches at 7 bases. Germline CDR1 SGHDN, CDR2 FVKESK. The CDR3 has 13 amino acids. Trimming took 4 bases from V and 0 from J; bases not matched to a gene: 0. CDR3 region: CASSRDSSYEQYF. The DNA for the CDR3 is TGTGCCAGCAGCCGGGACAGCTCCTACGAGCAGTACTTC.

The count of this clone is one. The chain carries TRBV4-1 and TRBJ2-1, with D hard to call. V lost 1 base and J 7 bases, leaving 8 bases between the germline ends. The CDR3 runs to 13 residues. Per germline, CDR1 MGHRA and CDR2 YSYEKL. For the CDR3, the DNA is TGCGCCAGCAGCCAAGGTTTGGGGAATGAGCAGTTCTTC. Translating it yields CASSQGLGNEQFF.

V usage is TRBV7-6 and J usage is TRBJ1-4, with D possibly TRBD1 on 5 matching bases. The CDR3 is made up of 17 amino acids. Between the trimmed V and J ends, which lost 1 base and 3 bases, there was a span of 15 bases. CDR1 is SGHVS and CDR2 is FNYEAQ in the germline V gene. DNA for the CDR3: TGTGCCAGCAGCTTAGAGGCGGTCAGGGCCTCTAATGAAAAACTGTTTTTT. Translation gives CASSLEAVRASNEKLFF.

CDR3 bases: TGCAGCGTTTCAGGACAGGGTAACACCGGGGAGCTGTTTTTT. This translates into CSVSGQGNTGELFF. The chain joins TRBV29-1 to TRBJ2-2; 8 bases line up with TRBD1. The CDR3 sequence is 14 residues long. Germline assignment: CDR1 SQVTM and CDR2 ANQGSEA. V was clipped by 5 bases and J by 2 bases; unmatched bases: 4.

The rearrangement joins TRBV4-3 to TRBJ2-7; no definite D call. V was clipped by 1 base and J by 5 bases, with 12 bases between them. Germline-derived CDR1 and CDR2 are LGHNA and YSLEER. The CDR3 contains 14 residues. The CDR3 is CASSQGYFNDEQYF. DNA for the CDR3: TGCGCCAGCAGCCAAGGGTACTTTAACGACGAGCAGTACTTC.

The chain carries TRBV7-8 and TRBJ1-4; the D gene is possibly TRBD1 (5 bases). CDR1 is SGHVS, CDR2 FQNEAQ, per germline. The CDR3 sequence is 12 residues long. With 1 base removed from V and 11 bases from J, the gap between germline ends came to 8 bases. The CDR3 DNA sequence: TGTGCCAGCAGCTTAGGGGGGGATAAACTGTTTTTT. It is translated as CASSLGGDKLFF.

The chain employs TRBV7-3 and TRBJ2-2; no clear D gene. V was pared by 5 bases and J by 6 bases, with 10 bases between. CDR1 SGHTA and CDR2 FQGTGA come from the germline V gene. This CDR3 has 13 amino acids. CDR3 residues: CASSPHGPGELFF. The CDR3 nucleotides read TGTGCCAGCAGCCCCCACGGCCCCGGGGAGCTGTTTTTT.

J is TRBJ1-2 and V is TRBV7-9, with D possibly matching TRBD1 (6 bases). The CDR3 spans 13 residues. The germline V gene encodes CDR1 SEHNR and CDR2 FQNEAQ (reference sequence). V was clipped by 5 bases and J by 6 bases, with 13 bases between them. CDR3 sequence (DNA): TGTGCCAGCAGCAACGGGAGGGGGAATGGCTACACCTTC. Translation gives CASSNGRGNGYTF.

The chain links TRBV29-1 to TRBJ1-1; 11 bases match TRBD1. V gave up 7 bases and J gave up 4 bases; unmatched junction bases: 5. This CDR3 region has 13 residues. CDR1 and CDR2 (germline): SQVTM, ANQGSEA. DNA for the CDR3: TGCAGCGACCGGACAGGGGGCGGCACTGAAGCTTTCTTT. Protein sequence: CSDRTGGGTEAFF.

For this clone: Other DNA sequences in the sample encode the same CDR3. The chain recombines TRBV19 with TRBJ1-5; D gene uncertain. CDR3 length: 14 residues. Per germline, CDR1 LNHDA and CDR2 SQIVND (reference sequence). Between the trimmed V and J ends, which lost 8 bases and 5 bases, there was a span of 16 bases. CDR3 protein: CASSPPGPHQPQHF. For the CDR3, the DNA is TGTGCCAGTTCACCTCCGGGCCCTCATCAGCCCCAGCATTTT. The full variable domain, rest sourced from reference TRBV19 and TRBJ1-5, is DGGITQSPKYLFRKEGQNVTLSCEQNLNHDAMYWYRQDPGQGLRLIYYSQIVNDFQKGDIAEGYSVSREKKESFPLTVTSAQKNPTAFYLCASSPPGPHQPQHFGDGTRLSIL.

The V and J genes are TRBV10-2 and TRBJ2-1; TRBD2 might be the D (5 bases). CDR3 length: 15 amino acids. V lost 3 bases to trimming and J lost 0 bases, with 9 bases between them. Per germline, CDR1 WSHSY and CDR2 SAAADI. CDR3 nucleotides: TGCGCCAGCAGTGATCGGGGTAGCTCCTACAATGAGCAGTTCTTC. Protein sequence: CASSDRGSSYNEQFF.